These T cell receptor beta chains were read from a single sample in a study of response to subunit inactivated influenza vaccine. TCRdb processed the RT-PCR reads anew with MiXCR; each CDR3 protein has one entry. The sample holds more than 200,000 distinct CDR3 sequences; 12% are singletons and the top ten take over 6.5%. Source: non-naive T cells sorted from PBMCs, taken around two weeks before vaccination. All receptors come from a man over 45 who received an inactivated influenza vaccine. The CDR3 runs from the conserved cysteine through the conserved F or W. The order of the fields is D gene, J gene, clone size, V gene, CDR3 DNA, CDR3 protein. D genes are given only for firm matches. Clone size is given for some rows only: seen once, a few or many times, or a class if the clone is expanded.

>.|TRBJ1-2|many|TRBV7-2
TGTGCCAGCACCGGACAAAACTATGGCTACACCTTC
CASTGQNYGYTF
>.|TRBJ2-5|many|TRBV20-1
TGCAGTGCTCTCTCTGAGGGAGTCCAGCAAGAGACCCAGTACTTC
CSALSEGVQQETQYF
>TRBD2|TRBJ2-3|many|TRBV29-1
TGCAGCGTTGATATGGGACTAGGGTCCGATACGCAGTATTTT
CSVDMGLGSDTQYF
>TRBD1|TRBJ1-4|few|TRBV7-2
TGTGCCAGCAGCACGCAGGGGGGGACTAATGAAAAACTGTTTTTT
CASSTQGGTNEKLFF
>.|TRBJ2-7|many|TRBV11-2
TGTGCCAGCAGCTTAGCGACAGGAGGCTACGAGCAGTACTTC
CASSLATGGYEQYF
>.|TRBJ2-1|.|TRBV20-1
TGCAGTGCTAGTCACAACGGCCCTGGGAATGAGCAGTTCTTC
CSASHNGPGNEQFF
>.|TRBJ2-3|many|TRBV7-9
TGTGCCAGCAGCTTAGTTGGAGATACGCAGTATTTT
CASSLVGDTQYF
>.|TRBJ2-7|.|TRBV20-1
TGCAGTGGATTACGGCCTCAGGGCGGGTCAGGAAGGCGGCAGTACTTC
CSGLRPQGGSGRRQYF
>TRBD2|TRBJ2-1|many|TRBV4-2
TGTGCCAGCAGCCAAGGGACTAGCTCCTACAATGAGCAGTTCTTC
CASSQGTSSYNEQFF
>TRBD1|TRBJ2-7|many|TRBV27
TGTGCCAGCAGTTACCGGGACAGGAGCTCCTACGAGCAGTACTTC
CASSYRDRSSYEQYF
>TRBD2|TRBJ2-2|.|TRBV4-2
TGTGCCAGCAGCCAAGAGGTGGGGGCTAGCGGGCGGGAGCTGTTTTTT
CASSQEVGASGRELFF
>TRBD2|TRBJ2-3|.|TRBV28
TGTGCCAGCAGAGGACTAGCGACAGATACGCAGTATTTT
CASRGLATDTQYF
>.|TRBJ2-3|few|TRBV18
TGTGCCAGCTCACCCCCGGGGAGCACAGATACGCAGTATTTT
CASSPPGSTDTQYF
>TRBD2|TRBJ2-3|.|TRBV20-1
TGCAGTGCTAGAGGACTAGCGGGAACCACTAGCACAGATACGCAGTATTTT
CSARGLAGTTSTDTQYF
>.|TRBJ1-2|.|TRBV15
TGTGCCACCAGCAGCGGGGACGGATCTAACTATGGCTACACCTTC
CATSSGDGSNYGYTF
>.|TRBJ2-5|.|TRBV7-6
TGTGCCAGCAGCTTTCGGCAAGAGACCCAGTACTTC
CASSFRQETQYF
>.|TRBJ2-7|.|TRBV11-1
TGTGCCAGCAGCCCCGACGGGGACTACGAGCAGTACTTC
CASSPDGDYEQYF